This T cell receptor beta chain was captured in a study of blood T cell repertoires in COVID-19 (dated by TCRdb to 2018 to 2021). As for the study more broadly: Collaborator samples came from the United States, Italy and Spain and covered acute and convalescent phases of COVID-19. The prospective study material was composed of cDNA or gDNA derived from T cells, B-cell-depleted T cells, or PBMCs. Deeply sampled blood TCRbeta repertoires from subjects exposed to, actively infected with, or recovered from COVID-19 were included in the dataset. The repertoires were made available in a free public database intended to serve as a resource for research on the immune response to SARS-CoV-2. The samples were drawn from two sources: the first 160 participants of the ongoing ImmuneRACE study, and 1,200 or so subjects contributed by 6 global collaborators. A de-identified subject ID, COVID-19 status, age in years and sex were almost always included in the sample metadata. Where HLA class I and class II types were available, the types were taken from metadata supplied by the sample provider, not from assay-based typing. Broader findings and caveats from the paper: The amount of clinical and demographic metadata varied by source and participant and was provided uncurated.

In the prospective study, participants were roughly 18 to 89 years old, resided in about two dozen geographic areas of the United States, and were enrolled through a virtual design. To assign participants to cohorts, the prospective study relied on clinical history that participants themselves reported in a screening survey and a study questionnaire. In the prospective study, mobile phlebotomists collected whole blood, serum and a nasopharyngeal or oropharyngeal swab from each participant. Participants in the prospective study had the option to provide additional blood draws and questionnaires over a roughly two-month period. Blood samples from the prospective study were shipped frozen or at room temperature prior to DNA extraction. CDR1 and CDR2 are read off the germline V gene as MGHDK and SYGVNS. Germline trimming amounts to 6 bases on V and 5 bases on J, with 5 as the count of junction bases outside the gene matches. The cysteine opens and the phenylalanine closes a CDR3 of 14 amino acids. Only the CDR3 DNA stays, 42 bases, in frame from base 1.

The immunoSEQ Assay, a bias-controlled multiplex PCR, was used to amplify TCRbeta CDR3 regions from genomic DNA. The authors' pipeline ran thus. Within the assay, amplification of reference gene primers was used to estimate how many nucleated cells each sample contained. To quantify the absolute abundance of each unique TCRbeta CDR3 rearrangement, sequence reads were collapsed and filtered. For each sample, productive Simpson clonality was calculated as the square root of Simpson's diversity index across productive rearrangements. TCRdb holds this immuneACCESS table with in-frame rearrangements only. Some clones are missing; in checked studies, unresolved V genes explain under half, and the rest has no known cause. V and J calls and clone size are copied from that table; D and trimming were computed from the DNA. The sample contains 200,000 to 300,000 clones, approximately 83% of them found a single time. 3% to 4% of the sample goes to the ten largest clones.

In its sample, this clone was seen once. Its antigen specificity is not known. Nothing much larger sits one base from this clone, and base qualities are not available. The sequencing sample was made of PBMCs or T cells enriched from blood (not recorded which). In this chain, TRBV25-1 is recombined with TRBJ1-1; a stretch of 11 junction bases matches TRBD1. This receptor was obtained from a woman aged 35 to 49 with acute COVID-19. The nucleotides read TGTGCCAGCAGGGCGGGGACAGGGGGGACTGAAGCTTTCTTT. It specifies CASRAGTGGTEAFF.